This T cell receptor (beta chain) was identified in a study of CD8+ T cells in alopecia areata. At the level of the study: Treatment comprised oral tofacitinib, 5 to 10 mg twice daily, in treated patients. The study's findings and limits: While tofacitinib was given, many expanded lesional clones persisted in scalp and blood. Tofacitinib significantly lowered scalp clonality and expanded CD8+ clones among the top 100.

With regard to this clone: The target antigen is unknown.

Extracted from the samples, RNA was reverse transcribed into cDNA to serve as the sequencing template. The repertoire was sequenced with immunoSEQ multiplex PCR; TCRdb's copy has only in-frame clones and lacks some. Among 200,000 or so clones listed, more than 30% were seen once. Stated treatment: oral pan-JAK inhibitor, 5-10 mg twice daily. V was shortened by 6 bases and J by 1 base, with 9 bases between the two germline ends. The CDR3 loop spans 13 amino acids. Germline assignment: CDR1 MNHEY and CDR2 SVGAGI. Sequences were derived from CD4+ T cells sorted from blood, sampled at roughly week 30, from a patient treated with tofacitinib. V and J are TRBV6-5 and TRBJ1-1, with D unresolved. This sequence was found in a human donor with alopecia areata. The CDR3 sequence: CASSLFRNTEAFF. The CDR3 region has the DNA TGTGCCAGCAGCCTCTTCCGGAACACTGAAGCTTTCTTT.